The table lists the clone carrying this T cell receptor beta chain with many counts. Its target is unknown. The sample originates from a study of CD8 T cells in ankylosing spondylitis. Study observations and caveats: In ankylosing spondylitis patients, matched synovial fluid reportedly showed significant enrichment of disease-linked clones. Disease-linked clones displayed a CD8+ phenotype and appeared relatively rarely in peripheral blood. Previously reported in reactive arthritis synovial fluid and blood were some of the motif variants.

The germline CDR1 and CDR2 sequences are MNHEY and SVGEGT. The J segment lost 3 bases and the V segment lost 4 bases, leaving 9 bases of the junction unmatched. The CDR3 contains 15 residues. TCRdb passed the 5' RACE reads through MiXCR, listing each CDR3 protein once. The data hold around 250,000 distinct CDR3 sequences, with roughly a tenth observed a single time. The clonotype comes from a male donor with ankylosing spondylitis or in good health (not recorded which). The source material was blood, either unsorted or a sorted T cell fraction (not recorded which). The gene calls are TRBV6-2 or TRBV6-3 and TRBJ2-7; TRBD1 aligns across 7 bases. For the CDR3, the DNA is TGTGCCAGCAGTTCCGGGACAGCGGAGTACTACGAGCAGTACTTC. Residues: CASSSGTAEYYEQYF.